This T cell receptor (beta chain) originates from a study of shared clonotypes between healthy human individuals. Per germline, CDR1 LNHDA and CDR2 SQIVND (reference sequence). The V gene lost 5 bases and the J gene lost 0 bases, with 11 bases spanning the gap. The CDR3 sequence is 15 residues long. The table came from immunoSEQ multiplex PCR; TCRdb's copy has only in-frame clones and leaves some out. This table has approximately 2.3 million clones, 90% to 95% appearing once. Study-level findings and limits: Clonotype sharing among donors, it was expected, would be affected by sequencing depth. Roughly 4.7% was the fraction of naive CD4 clonotypes found shared across several donors.

On this clone itself: Its antigen remains unknown.

V is TRBV19 and J is TRBJ2-4; D is ambiguous. Material: naive CD4+ T cells from PBMCs. Subset denoted: CD45RA+ positively selected. This receptor was obtained from a young man in good health. Some clones in this sample may be carry-over from other donors' samples. CDR3 in DNA: TGTGCCAGTAGTCACTCCCGGATAGCCAAAAACATTCAGTACTTC. Encoded protein: CASSHSRIAKNIQYF.